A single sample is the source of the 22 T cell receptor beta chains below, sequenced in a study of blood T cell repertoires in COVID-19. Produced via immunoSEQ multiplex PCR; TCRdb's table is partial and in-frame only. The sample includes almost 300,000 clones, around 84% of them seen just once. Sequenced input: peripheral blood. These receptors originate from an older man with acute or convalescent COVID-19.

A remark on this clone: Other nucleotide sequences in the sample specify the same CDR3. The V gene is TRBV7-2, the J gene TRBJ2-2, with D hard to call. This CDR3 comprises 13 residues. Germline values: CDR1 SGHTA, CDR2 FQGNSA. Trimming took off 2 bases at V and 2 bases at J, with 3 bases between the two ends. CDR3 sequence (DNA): TGTGCCAGCAGCTTACTCAACACCGGGGAGCTGTTTTTT. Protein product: CASSLLNTGELFF.

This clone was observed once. The CDR3 region has the DNA TGTGCCAGCAGCCACGATAACCTAAGAAATGAGCAGTTCTTC. Protein product: CASSHDNLRNEQFF. V usage is TRBV7-2 and J usage is TRBJ2-1; D gene unclear. V was cut by 5 bases and J by 7 bases, with 15 bases left in between. The CDR3 extends over 14 amino acids. Germline CDR1 reads SGHTA; CDR2 reads FQGNSA.

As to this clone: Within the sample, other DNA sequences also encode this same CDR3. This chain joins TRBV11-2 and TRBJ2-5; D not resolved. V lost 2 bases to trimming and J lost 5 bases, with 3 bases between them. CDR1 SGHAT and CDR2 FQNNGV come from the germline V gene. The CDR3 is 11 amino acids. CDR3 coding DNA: TGTGCCAGCAGCTTACAGGAGACCCAGTACTTC. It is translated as CASSLQETQYF.

The DNA for the CDR3 is TGTGCCAGCCGGGACAAGAGCTCCTATAATTCACCCCTCCACTTT. It yields the protein CASRDKSSYNSPLHF. The rearrangement joins TRBV2 to TRBJ1-6; D is possibly TRBD1 (6 bases). CDR3 length equals 15 residues. Germline CDR1 reads SNHLY; CDR2 reads FYNNEI. With 8 bases removed from V and 0 bases from J, the gap between germline ends came to 11 bases.

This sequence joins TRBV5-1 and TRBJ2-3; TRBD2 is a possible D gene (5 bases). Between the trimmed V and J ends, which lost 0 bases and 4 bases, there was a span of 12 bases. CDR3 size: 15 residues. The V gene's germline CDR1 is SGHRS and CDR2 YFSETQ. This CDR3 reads CASSLGGSRADTQYF. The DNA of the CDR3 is TGCGCCAGCAGCTTGGGAGGGTCGAGAGCAGATACGCAGTATTTT.

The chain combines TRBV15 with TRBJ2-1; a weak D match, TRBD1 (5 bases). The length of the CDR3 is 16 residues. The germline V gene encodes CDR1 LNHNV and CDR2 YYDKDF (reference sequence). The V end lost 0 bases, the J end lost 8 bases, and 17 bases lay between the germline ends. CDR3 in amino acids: CATSRDGAARVDEQFF. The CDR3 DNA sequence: TGTGCCACCAGCAGAGATGGGGCGGCCAGGGTAGATGAGCAGTTCTTC.

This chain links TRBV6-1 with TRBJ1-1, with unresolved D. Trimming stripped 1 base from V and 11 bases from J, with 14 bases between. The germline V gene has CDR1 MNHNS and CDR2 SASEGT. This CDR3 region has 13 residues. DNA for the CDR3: TGTGCCAGCAGTGAAGTGGCAGGCCCCAGGGCTTTCTTT. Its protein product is CASSEVAGPRAFF.

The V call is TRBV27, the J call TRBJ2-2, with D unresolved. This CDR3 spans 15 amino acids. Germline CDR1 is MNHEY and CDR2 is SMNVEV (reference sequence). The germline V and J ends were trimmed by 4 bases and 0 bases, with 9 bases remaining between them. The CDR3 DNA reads TGTGCCAGCAGTTATAAGCCCCCGAACACCGGGGAGCTGTTTTTT. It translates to CASSYKPPNTGELFF.

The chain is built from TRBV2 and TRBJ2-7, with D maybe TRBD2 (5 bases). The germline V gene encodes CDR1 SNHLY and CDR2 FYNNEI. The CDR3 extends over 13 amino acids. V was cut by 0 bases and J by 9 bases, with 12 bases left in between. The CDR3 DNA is TGTGCCAGCAGTGAAGCTCTAGCATCGCGGCAGTACTTC. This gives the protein CASSEALASRQYF.

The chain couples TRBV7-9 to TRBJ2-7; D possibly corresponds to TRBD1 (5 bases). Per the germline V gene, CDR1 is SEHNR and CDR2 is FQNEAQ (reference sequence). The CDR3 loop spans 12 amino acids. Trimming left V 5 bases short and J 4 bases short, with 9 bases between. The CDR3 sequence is CASSRQGYEQYF. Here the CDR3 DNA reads TGTGCCAGCAGCCGCCAGGGTTACGAGCAGTACTTC.

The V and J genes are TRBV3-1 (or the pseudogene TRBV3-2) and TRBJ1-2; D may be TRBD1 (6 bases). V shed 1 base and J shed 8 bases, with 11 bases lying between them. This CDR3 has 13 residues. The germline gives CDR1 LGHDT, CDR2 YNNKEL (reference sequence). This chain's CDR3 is CASSQVIRGGYTF. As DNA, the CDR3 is TGTGCCAGCAGCCAAGTCATCAGGGGCGGCTACACCTTC.

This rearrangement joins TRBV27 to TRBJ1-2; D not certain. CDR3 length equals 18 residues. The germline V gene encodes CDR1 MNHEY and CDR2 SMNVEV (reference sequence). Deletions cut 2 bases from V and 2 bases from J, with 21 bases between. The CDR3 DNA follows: TGTGCCAGCAGTTTACTCCGGGAAGCCGTCGTTGTAAACTATGGCTACACCTTC. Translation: CASSLLREAVVVNYGYTF.

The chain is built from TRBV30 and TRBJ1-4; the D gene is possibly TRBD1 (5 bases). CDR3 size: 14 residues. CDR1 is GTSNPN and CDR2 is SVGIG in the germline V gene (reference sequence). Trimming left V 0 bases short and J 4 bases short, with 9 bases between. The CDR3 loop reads CAWSVPGFNEKLFF. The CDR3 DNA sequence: TGTGCCTGGAGTGTACCAGGGTTTAATGAAAAACTGTTTTTT. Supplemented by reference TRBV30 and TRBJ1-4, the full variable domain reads SQTIHQWPATLVQPVGSPLSLECTVEGTSNPNLYWYRQAAGRGLQLLFYSVGIGQISSEVPQNLSASRPQDRQFILSSKKLLLSDSGFYLCAWSVPGFNEKLFFGSGTQLSVL.

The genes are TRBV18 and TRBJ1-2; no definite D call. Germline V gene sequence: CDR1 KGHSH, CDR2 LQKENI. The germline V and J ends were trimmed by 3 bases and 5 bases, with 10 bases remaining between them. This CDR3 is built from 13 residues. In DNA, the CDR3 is TGTGCCAGCTCACCGTCACGGGAATATGGCTACACCTTC. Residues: CASSPSREYGYTF. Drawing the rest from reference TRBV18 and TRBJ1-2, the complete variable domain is NAGVMQNPRHLVRRRGQEARLRCSPMKGHSHVYWYRQLPEEGLKFMVYLQKENIIDESGMPKERFSAEFPKEGPSILRIQQVVRGDSAAYFCASSPSREYGYTFGSGTRLTVV.

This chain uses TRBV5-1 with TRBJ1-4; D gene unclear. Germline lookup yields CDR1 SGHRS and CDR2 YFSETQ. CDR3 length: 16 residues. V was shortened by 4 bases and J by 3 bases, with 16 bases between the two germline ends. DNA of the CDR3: TGCGCCAGCAGCCCGGGATGGAGTGATCCTAATGAAAAACTGTTTTTT. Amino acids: CASSPGWSDPNEKLFF.

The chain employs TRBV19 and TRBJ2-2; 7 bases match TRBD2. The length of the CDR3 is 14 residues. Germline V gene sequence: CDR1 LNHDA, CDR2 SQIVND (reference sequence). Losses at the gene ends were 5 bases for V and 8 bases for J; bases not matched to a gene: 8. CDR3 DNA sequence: TGTGCCAGTAGTGCTCAGGGAGGGTTTGGGGAGCTGTTTTTT. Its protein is CASSAQGGFGELFF.

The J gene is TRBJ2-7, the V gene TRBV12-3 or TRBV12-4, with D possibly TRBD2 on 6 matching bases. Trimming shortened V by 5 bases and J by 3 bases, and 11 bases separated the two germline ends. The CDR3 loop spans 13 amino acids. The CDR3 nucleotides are TGTGCCAGCAGTACTGGGACTCTCTACGAGCAGTACTTC. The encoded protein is CASSTGTLYEQYF.

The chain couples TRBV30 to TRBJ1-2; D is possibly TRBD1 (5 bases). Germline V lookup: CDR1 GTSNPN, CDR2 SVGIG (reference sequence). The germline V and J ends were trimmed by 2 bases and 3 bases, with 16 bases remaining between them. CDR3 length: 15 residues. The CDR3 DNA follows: TGTGCCTGGAGTCCTTTTAAGGGGAACTACTATGGCTACACCTTC. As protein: CAWSPFKGNYYGYTF.

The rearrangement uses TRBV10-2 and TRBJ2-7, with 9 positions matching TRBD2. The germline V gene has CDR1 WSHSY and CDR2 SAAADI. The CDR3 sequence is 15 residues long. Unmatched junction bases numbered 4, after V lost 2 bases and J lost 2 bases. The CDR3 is CASSEPGLAAYEQYF. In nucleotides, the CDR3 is TGCGCCAGCAGTGAGCCGGGACTAGCAGCCTACGAGCAGTACTTC.

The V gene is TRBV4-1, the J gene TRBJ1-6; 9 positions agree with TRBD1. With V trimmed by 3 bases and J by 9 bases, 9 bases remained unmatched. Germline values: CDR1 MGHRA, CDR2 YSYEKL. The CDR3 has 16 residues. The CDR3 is CASSQGTGRLFSPLHF. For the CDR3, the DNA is TGCGCCAGCAGCCAGGGGACAGGGAGACTATTTTCACCCCTCCACTTT.

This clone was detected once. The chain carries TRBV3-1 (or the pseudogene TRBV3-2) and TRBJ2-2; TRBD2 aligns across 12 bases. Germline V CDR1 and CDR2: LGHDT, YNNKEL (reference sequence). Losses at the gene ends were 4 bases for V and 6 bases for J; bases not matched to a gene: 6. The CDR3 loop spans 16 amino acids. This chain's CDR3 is CASSPRLAGDAGELFF. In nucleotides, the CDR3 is TGTGCCAGCAGCCCCCGACTAGCGGGAGACGCCGGGGAGCTGTTTTTT.

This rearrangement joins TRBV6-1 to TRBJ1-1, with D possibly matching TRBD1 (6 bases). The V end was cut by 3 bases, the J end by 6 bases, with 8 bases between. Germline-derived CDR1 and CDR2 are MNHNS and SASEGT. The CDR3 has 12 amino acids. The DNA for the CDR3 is TGTGCCAGCAGTGAGGACAGCCCTGAAGCTTTCTTT. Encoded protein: CASSEDSPEAFF.